These 15 T cell receptor beta chains came from one sample sequenced in a study of vaccination effects on CD4 cells after COVID-19. Profiled with immunoSEQ multiplex PCR; TCRdb holds only in-frame clones, not every one. This sample carries around 30,000 clones, 65% to 75% of them seen once, and the ten largest clones take around a sixth. These receptors are not linked to any known antigen. The ViraFEST assay expanded antigen-specific CD4+ T cells with viral peptide pools before sequencing. Scientists isolated CD4+ T cells after an approximately ten-day culture period ended. The cohort was immunized with two doses of either the BNT162b2 or mRNA-1273 vaccine. The specimen was CD4+ T cells from PBMCs cultured with HCoV-OC43 spike peptides, collected after COVID-19 vaccination. Specified subset: HCoV-OC43 spike overlapping peptide pool stimulation. Source of these receptors: a human donor who received a COVID-19 vaccine.

This clone was seen a single time. The chain has TRBV19 and TRBJ1-6; D not resolved. CDR3 length equals 14 residues. CDR1 and CDR2 (germline): LNHDA, SQIVND (reference sequence). The ends were cut back, 5 bases at V and 5 bases at J, with 10 bases in the middle. The CDR3 loop reads CASSRQLNNSPLHF. The CDR3 nucleotides are TGTGCCAGTAGTCGTCAGCTGAATAATTCACCCCTCCACTTT. The whole variable domain, remainder taken from reference TRBV19 and TRBJ1-6, is DGGITQSPKYLFRKEGQNVTLSCEQNLNHDAMYWYRQDPGQGLRLIYYSQIVNDFQKGDIAEGYSVSREKKESFPLTVTSAQKNPTAFYLCASSRQLNNSPLHFGNGTRLTVT.

The chain combines TRBV29-1 with TRBJ2-2; 8 bases agree with TRBD1. Trimming at V came to 4 bases and at J to 0 bases, leaving 1 base not matched to a gene. CDR3 length equals 14 residues. Germline V gene lookup returns CDR1 SQVTM and CDR2 ANQGSEA. Written as DNA, the CDR3 is TGCAGCGTTGGGGGACAGGCGAACACCGGGGAGCTGTTTTTT. Residues: CSVGGQANTGELFF.

The rearrangement joins TRBV9 to TRBJ1-6; 9 nucleotides match TRBD1. Looked up from germline, CDR1 is SGDLS and CDR2 is YYNGEE. The CDR3 extends over 14 amino acids. The V segment lost 4 bases and the J segment 10 bases; nucleotides outside the gene matches: 6. The CDR3 loop is CASSPGQGYSPLHF. The CDR3 nucleotides are TGTGCCAGCAGCCCAGGACAGGGGTACTCACCCCTCCACTTT. Based on the CDR3 plus reference TRBV9 and TRBJ1-6, the full variable domain is DSGVTQTPKHLITATGQRVTLRCSPRSGDLSVYWYQQSLDQGLQFLIQYYNGEERAKGNILERFSAQQFPDLHSELNLSSLELGDSALYFCASSPGQGYSPLHFGNGTRLTVT.

The chain recombines TRBV9 with TRBJ1-1; D not certain. Per the germline V gene, CDR1 is SGDLS and CDR2 is YYNGEE. Trimming took 0 bases from V and 10 from J, leaving 13 bases between them. The CDR3 runs 13 residues. The CDR3 protein is CASSVGTFERAFF. The CDR3 DNA reads as TGTGCCAGCAGCGTAGGGACCTTTGAACGAGCTTTCTTT.

Here the CDR3 reads CASRRDRDYGYTF. The CDR3 region has the DNA TGTGCCAGCAGACGAGACAGGGACTATGGCTACACCTTC. This chain joins TRBV27 and TRBJ1-2; 7 bases agree with TRBD1. This CDR3 comprises 13 residues. V was pared by 6 bases and J by 3 bases, with 4 bases of the junction left unmatched. The germline gives CDR1 MNHEY, CDR2 SMNVEV (reference sequence).

V usage is TRBV6-1 and J usage is TRBJ1-2; D unclear. This CDR3 is 16 amino acids long. Germline assignment: CDR1 MNHNS and CDR2 SASEGT. V lost 1 base, J lost 4 bases, and 16 bases lay in between. For the CDR3, the DNA is TGTGCCAGCAGTGAAGGTTCGACGGTAGACCTCTATGGCTACACCTTC. Its translation: CASSEGSTVDLYGYTF.

The chain combines TRBV3-1 (or the pseudogene TRBV3-2) with TRBJ1-2, with TRBD1 as a possible D gene (5 bases). This CDR3 has 13 residues. The ends were cut back, 1 base at V and 12 bases at J, with 15 bases in the middle. The germline CDR1 and CDR2 sequences are LGHDT and YNNKEL (reference sequence). CDR3: CASSQGSGTPDTF. Written as DNA, the CDR3 is TGTGCCAGCAGCCAAGGATCCGGGACTCCGGACACCTTC.

The chain joins TRBV6-5 to TRBJ2-3; 8 bases are shared with TRBD1. The V segment lost 6 bases and the J segment 0 bases; nucleotides outside the gene matches: 2. The CDR3 extends over 14 amino acids. Germline assignment: CDR1 MNHEY and CDR2 SVGAGI. CDR3 loop: CASSGQGSTDTQYF. CDR3 coding DNA: TGTGCCAGCAGCGGACAGGGTAGCACAGATACGCAGTATTTT.

The CDR3 reads CASSKLARAVAKNIQYF. The CDR3 nucleotides read TGTGCCAGTAGTAAGCTGGCCAGGGCGGTAGCCAAAAACATTCAGTACTTC. The chain employs TRBV19 and TRBJ2-4; possibly TRBD1 for D (5 bases). This CDR3 comprises 17 residues. Germline-derived CDR1 and CDR2 are LNHDA and SQIVND (reference sequence). Trimming cost V 4 bases and J 0 bases, with 16 bases left between them.

The chain employs TRBV3-1 (or the pseudogene TRBV3-2) and TRBJ1-1; TRBD1 agrees at 7 bases. The CDR3 has 14 residues. Germline V gene sequence: CDR1 LGHDT, CDR2 YNNKEL (reference sequence). The junction had 7 bases not matched to a gene; V was cut back by 6 bases and J by 3 bases. CDR3 region: CASRGTGAYTEAFF. The CDR3 nucleotides are TGTGCCAGCAGAGGCACAGGGGCCTACACTGAAGCTTTCTTT.

The chain uses TRBV5-8 and TRBJ1-2; D not certain. With 0 bases removed from V and 4 bases from J, the gap between germline ends came to 16 bases. CDR1 is SGHTS, CDR2 YDEGEE, per germline. This CDR3 spans 16 amino acids. This CDR3 reads CASSLGDTDNLYGYTF. The CDR3 nucleotides are TGTGCCAGCAGCTTGGGTGACACCGACAATCTCTATGGCTACACCTTC.

V usage is TRBV3-1 (or the pseudogene TRBV3-2) and J usage is TRBJ2-3; unclear D gene. V gave up 3 bases and J gave up 1 base, with 8 bases separating them. Germline-derived CDR1 and CDR2 are LGHDT and YNNKEL (reference sequence). This CDR3 has 14 amino acids. CDR3 nucleotides: TGTGCCAGCAGCCAGAGAGGTGGCACAGATACGCAGTATTTT. This gives the protein CASSQRGGTDTQYF.

This chain links TRBV5-1 with TRBJ2-1; the D is unclear. CDR1 is SGHRS, CDR2 YFSETQ, per germline. The V end was cut by 7 bases, the J end by 10 bases, with 21 bases between. This CDR3 has 14 residues. CDR3 amino acids: CASRHPLRTAEQFF. The CDR3 region has the DNA TGCGCCAGCCGACACCCCCTAAGGACGGCGGAGCAGTTCTTC.

This chain uses TRBV18 with TRBJ1-1; TRBD1 is a possible D gene (5 bases). This CDR3 has 18 residues. Germline-derived CDR1 and CDR2 are KGHSH and LQKENI. V was trimmed by 0 bases and J by 4 bases, leaving 21 bases between them. The CDR3 coding sequence is TGTGCCAGCTCACCACCGACAGCCACGTTATTTGGTCCCACTGAAGCTTTCTTT. Translating it yields CASSPPTATLFGPTEAFF.

This clone came up a few times. CDR3 residues: CASSQDRRAYNSPLHF. Here the CDR3 DNA reads TGCGCCAGCAGCCAAGACCGTAGGGCTTATAATTCACCCCTCCACTTT. The rearrangement links TRBV4-1 to TRBJ1-6; no clear D gene. In germline, CDR1 is MGHRA, CDR2 YSYEKL. Trimming pared 0 bases from V and 4 bases from J, leaving 10 bases between. CDR3 size: 16 residues.